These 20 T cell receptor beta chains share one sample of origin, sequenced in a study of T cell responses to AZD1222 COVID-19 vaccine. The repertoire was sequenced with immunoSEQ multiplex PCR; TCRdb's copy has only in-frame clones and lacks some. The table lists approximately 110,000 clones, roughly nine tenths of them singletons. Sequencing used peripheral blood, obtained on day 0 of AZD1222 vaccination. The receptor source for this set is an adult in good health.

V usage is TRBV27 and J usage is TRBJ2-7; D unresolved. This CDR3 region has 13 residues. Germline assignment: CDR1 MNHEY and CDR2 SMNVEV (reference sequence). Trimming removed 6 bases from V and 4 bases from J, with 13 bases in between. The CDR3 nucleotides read TGTGCCAGCAGCAGCCTCGCCGGTTACGAGCAGTACTTC. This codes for CASSSLAGYEQYF.

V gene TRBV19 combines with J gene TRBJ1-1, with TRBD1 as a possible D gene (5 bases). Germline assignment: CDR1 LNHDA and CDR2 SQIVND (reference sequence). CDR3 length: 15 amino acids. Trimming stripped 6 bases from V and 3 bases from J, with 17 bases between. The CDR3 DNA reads TGTGCCAGTAGCCCGGGACGCCTTGGGGACACTGAAGCTTTCTTT. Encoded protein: CASSPGRLGDTEAFF.

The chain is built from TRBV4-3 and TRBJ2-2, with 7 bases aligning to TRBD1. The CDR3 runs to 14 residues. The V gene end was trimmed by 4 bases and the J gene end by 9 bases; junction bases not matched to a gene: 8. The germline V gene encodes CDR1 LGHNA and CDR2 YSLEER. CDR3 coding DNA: TGCGCCAGCAGCCCCTGGACAGGAGACTGGGAGCTGTTTTTT. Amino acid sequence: CASSPWTGDWELFF.

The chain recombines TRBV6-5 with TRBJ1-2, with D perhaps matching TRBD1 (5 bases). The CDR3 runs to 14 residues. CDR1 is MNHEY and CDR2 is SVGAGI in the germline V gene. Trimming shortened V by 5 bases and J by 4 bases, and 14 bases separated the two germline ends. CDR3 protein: CASSRTGTLYGYTF. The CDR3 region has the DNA TGTGCCAGCAGTCGGACTGGGACCCTCTATGGCTACACCTTC.

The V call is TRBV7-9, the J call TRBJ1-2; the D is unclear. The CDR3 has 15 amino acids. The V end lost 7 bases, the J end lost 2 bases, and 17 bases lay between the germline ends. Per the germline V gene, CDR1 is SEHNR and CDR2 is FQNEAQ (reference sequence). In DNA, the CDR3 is TGTGCCAGCACCGTTTCTTCGTCGTCGAACTATGGCTACACCTTC. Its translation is CASTVSSSSNYGYTF.

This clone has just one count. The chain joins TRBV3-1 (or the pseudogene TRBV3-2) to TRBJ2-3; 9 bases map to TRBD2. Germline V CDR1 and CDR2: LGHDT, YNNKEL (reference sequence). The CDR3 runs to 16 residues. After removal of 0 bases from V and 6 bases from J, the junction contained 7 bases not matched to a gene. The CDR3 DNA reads TGTGCCAGCAGCCAAGACGGGCGGGGGGGCCCCGATACGCAGTATTTT. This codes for CASSQDGRGGPDTQYF.

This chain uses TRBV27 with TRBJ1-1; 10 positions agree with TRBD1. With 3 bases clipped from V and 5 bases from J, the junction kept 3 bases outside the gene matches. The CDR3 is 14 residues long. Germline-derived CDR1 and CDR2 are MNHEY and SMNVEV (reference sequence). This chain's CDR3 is CASSLGTGVTEAFF. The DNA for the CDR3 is TGTGCCAGCAGTTTGGGGACAGGGGTGACTGAAGCTTTCTTT.

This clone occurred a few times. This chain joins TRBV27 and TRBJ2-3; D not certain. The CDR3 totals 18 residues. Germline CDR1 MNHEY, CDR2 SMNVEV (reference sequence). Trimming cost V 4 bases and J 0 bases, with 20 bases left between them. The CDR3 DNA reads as TGTGCCAGCAGTTCACCGACGGGTAGAAGAGGTAGCACAGATACGCAGTATTTT. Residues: CASSSPTGRRGSTDTQYF.

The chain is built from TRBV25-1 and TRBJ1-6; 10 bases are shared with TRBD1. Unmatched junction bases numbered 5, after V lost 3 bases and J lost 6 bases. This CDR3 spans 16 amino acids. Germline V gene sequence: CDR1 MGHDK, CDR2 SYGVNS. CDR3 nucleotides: TGTGCCAGCAGTGACCAGGGACAGGGGAGTAATTCACCCCTCCACTTT. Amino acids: CASSDQGQGSNSPLHF.

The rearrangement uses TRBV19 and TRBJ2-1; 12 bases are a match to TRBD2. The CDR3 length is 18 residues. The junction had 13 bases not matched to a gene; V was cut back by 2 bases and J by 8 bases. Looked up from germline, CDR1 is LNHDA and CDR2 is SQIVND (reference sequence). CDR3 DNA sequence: TGTGCCAGTAGTATACCCATGGCCCTAGCGGGAGGGCCAGATGAGCAGTTCTTC. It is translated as CASSIPMALAGGPDEQFF.

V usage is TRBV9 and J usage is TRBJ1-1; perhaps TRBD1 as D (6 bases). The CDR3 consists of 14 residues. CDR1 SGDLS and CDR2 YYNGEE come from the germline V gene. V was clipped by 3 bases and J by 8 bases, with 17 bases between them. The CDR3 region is CASSEVGTSPEAFF. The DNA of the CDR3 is TGTGCCAGCAGCGAAGTAGGGACATCCCCCGAAGCTTTCTTT. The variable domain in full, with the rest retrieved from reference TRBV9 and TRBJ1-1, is DSGVTQTPKHLITATGQRVTLRCSPRSGDLSVYWYQQSLDQGLQFLIQYYNGEERAKGNILERFSAQQFPDLHSELNLSSLELGDSALYFCASSEVGTSPEAFFGQGTRLTVV.

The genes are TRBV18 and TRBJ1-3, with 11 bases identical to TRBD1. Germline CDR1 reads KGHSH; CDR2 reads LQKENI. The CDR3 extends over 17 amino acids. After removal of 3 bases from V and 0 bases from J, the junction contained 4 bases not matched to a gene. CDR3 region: CASSPFGTGGSGNTIYF. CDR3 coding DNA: TGTGCCAGCTCACCCTTCGGGACAGGGGGCTCTGGAAACACCATATATTTT.

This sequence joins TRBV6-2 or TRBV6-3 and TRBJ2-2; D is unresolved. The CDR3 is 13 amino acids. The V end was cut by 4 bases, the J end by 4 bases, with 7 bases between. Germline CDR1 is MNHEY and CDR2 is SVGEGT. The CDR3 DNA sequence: TGTGCCAGCAGTTTGAGTTTCACCGGGGAGCTGTTTTTT. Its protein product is CASSLSFTGELFF.

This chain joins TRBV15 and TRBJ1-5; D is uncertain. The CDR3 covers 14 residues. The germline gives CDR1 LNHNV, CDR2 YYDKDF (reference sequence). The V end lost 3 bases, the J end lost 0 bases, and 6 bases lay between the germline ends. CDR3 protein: CATSSRGSNQPQHF. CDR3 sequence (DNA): TGTGCCACCAGCAGCCGGGGTAGCAATCAGCCCCAGCATTTT.

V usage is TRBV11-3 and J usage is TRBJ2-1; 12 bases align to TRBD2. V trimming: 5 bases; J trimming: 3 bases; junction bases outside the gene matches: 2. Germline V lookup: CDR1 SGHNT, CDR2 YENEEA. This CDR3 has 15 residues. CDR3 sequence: CASSPTSGSYNEQFF. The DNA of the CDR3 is TGTGCCAGCAGCCCGACTAGCGGGAGCTACAATGAGCAGTTCTTC.

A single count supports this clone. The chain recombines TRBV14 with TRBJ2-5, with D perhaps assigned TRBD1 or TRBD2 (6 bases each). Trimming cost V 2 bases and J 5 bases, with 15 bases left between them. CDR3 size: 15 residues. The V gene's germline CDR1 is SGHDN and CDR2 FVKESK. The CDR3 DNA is TGTGCCAGCAGCCAACAGAGGGGGACTTGGGAGACCCAGTACTTC. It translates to CASSQQRGTWETQYF.

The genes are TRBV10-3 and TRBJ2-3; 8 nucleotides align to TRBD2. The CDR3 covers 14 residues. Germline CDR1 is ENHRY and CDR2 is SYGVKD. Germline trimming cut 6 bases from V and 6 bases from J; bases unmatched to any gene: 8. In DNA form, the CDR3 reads TGTGCCATCAGATTAAGCGGGAGTGTGGATACGCAGTATTTT. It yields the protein CAIRLSGSVDTQYF.

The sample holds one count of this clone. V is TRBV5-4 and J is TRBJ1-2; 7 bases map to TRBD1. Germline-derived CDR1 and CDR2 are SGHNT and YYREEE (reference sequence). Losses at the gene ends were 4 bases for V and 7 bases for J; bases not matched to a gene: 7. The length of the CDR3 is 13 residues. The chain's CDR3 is CASSRDREAGYTF. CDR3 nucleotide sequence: TGTGCCAGCAGCCGCGACAGGGAAGCTGGCTACACCTTC.

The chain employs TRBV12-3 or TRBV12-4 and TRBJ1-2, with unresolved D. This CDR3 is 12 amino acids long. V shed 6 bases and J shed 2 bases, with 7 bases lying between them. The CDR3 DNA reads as TGTGCCAGCAGCCCTACGAACTATGGCTACACCTTC. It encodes CASSPTNYGYTF.

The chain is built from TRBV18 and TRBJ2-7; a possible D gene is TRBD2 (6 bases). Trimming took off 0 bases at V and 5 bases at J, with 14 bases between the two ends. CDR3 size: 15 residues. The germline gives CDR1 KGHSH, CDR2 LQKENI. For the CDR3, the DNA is TGTGCCAGCTCACCACCATCGGGACTTAGGGACGAGCAGTACTTC. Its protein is CASSPPSGLRDEQYF.